The 13 T cell receptor beta chains below were found in one sample sequenced in a study of blood T cell repertoires in COVID-19 (dated by TCRdb to the early 2020s). The library was generated by the immunoSEQ multiplex PCR assay. Not all clones reach the TCRdb copy of this immuneACCESS table, which keeps in-frame sequences only. Checked studies attribute under half of the gap to unresolved V genes and leave the rest unexplained. A total of 130,000 to 150,000 clones appear in this sample, 88% of them only once. Together, the top ten hold about 2.3% of the sample. The sequenced sample was peripheral blood. The source is a human donor in a cohort sampled during active COVID-19.

The rearrangement uses TRBV7-2 and TRBJ2-7; 7 positions agree with TRBD2. The CDR3 has 14 amino acids. CDR1 and CDR2 (germline): SGHTA, FQGNSA. The J segment lost 8 bases and the V segment lost 1 base, leaving 8 bases of the junction unmatched. DNA of the CDR3: TGTGCCAGCAGCTTAGAACTCATAGCGGGCCAGCAGTACTTC. Residues: CASSLELIAGQQYF.

The rearrangement uses TRBV28 and TRBJ1-2; 8 positions match TRBD1. This CDR3 contains 15 residues. CDR1 MDHEN and CDR2 SYDVKM come from the germline V gene. V trimming: 6 bases; J trimming: 6 bases; junction bases outside the gene matches: 12. The CDR3 DNA reads TGTGCCAGCAGATTCCCCCGGACAGGGCTTGATGGCTACACCTTC. It codes for CASRFPRTGLDGYTF.

This chain uses TRBV7-9 with TRBJ1-2; 7 positions match TRBD1. The CDR3 covers 13 residues. Unmatched junction bases numbered 2, after V lost 2 bases and J lost 5 bases. The germline CDR1 and CDR2 sequences are SEHNR and FQNEAQ (reference sequence). The CDR3: CASSLTGAYGYTF. In nucleotides, the CDR3 is TGTGCCAGCAGCTTAACAGGGGCGTATGGCTACACCTTC.

This chain joins TRBV7-9 and TRBJ1-1; 7 bases are a match to TRBD1. Unmatched junction bases numbered 6, after V lost 1 base and J lost 1 base. Per germline, CDR1 SEHNR and CDR2 FQNEAQ (reference sequence). The CDR3 extends over 16 amino acids. The CDR3 nucleotides are TGTGCCAGCAGCTTAGAAGGGGGCGTCAGGAACACTGAAGCTTTCTTT. This gives the protein CASSLEGGVRNTEAFF. Full variable domain (missing parts from reference TRBV7-9 and TRBJ1-1): DTGVSQNPRHKITKRGQNVTFRCDPISEHNRLYWYRQTLGQGPEFLTYFQNEAQLEKSRLLSDRFSAERPKGSFSTLEIQRTEQGDSAMYLCASSLEGGVRNTEAFFGQGTRLTVV.

This clone was picked up one time. V gene TRBV7-2 combines with J gene TRBJ2-1; D is perhaps TRBD2 (6 bases). Germline CDR1 reads SGHTA; CDR2 reads FQGNSA. The CDR3 has 17 residues. The V and J ends lost 5 bases and 1 base respectively, with 18 bases between them. This chain's CDR3 is CASSPYRDSQSYNEQFF. The CDR3 nucleotides read TGTGCCAGCAGCCCATACCGGGACTCACAGTCCTACAATGAGCAGTTCTTC.

The J gene is TRBJ1-1, the V gene TRBV7-2; 9 positions agree with TRBD1. The V gene's germline CDR1 is SGHTA and CDR2 FQGNSA. The CDR3 totals 16 residues. V lost 6 bases, J lost 1 base, and 9 bases stayed unmatched. The CDR3 sequence: CASSHGQGYGNTEAFF. CDR3 nucleotides: TGTGCCAGCAGTCATGGACAGGGGTATGGGAACACTGAAGCTTTCTTT. Complete variable domain (other parts from reference TRBV7-2 and TRBJ1-1): GAGVSQSPSNKVTEKGKDVELRCDPISGHTALYWYRQSLGQGLEFLIYFQGNSAPDKSGLPSDRFSAERTGGSVSTLTIQRTQQEDSAVYLCASSHGQGYGNTEAFFGQGTRLTVV.

The chain carries TRBV6-5 and TRBJ1-1; D call uncertain. The CDR3 totals 14 residues. V was shortened by 6 bases and J by 8 bases, with 19 bases between the two germline ends. Germline V CDR1 and CDR2: MNHEY, SVGAGI. For the CDR3, the DNA is TGTGCCAGCAGCACTACGGCCCAGTCAACCGAAGCTTTCTTT. This encodes CASSTTAQSTEAFF.

This clone was counted once. The rearrangement joins TRBV30 to TRBJ1-2, with TRBD1 matching over 7 bases. The length of the CDR3 is 13 residues. J lost 6 bases, V lost 7 bases, and 11 bases had no gene match. Germline V gene lookup returns CDR1 GTSNPN and CDR2 SVGIG (reference sequence). The DNA of the CDR3 is TGTGCCTTGGAAAGGGGGGACAGTCATGGCTACACCTTC. It codes for CALERGDSHGYTF. The full variable domain, rest sourced from reference TRBV30 and TRBJ1-2, is SQTIHQWPATLVQPVGSPLSLECTVEGTSNPNLYWYRQAAGRGLQLLFYSVGIGQISSEVPQNLSASRPQDRQFILSSKKLLLSDSGFYLCALERGDSHGYTFGSGTRLTVV.

The rearrangement uses TRBV7-9 and TRBJ1-4; D is undetermined. V shed 2 bases and J shed 5 bases, with 15 bases lying between them. CDR3 length equals 16 residues. Germline lookup yields CDR1 SEHNR and CDR2 FQNEAQ (reference sequence). The CDR3 region has the DNA TGTGCCAGCAGCTTAAGCGGAAGGTCCCCCAATGAAAAACTGTTTTTT. Translated, it gives CASSLSGRSPNEKLFF.

This clone was recorded a few times. The V and J genes are TRBV27 and TRBJ1-6; 7 bases align to TRBD1. This CDR3 has 16 residues. J lost 9 bases, V lost 5 bases, and 13 bases had no gene match. Germline V lookup: CDR1 MNHEY, CDR2 SMNVEV (reference sequence). CDR3 sequence reads: CASSLTGQVQISPLHF. In DNA form, the CDR3 reads TGTGCCAGCAGTCTCACCGGACAGGTTCAAATTTCACCCCTCCACTTT.

The chain employs TRBV28 and TRBJ1-5, with 8 bases that match TRBD1. The germline CDR1 and CDR2 sequences are MDHEN and SYDVKM. CDR3 size: 14 residues. Unmatched junction bases numbered 5, after V lost 7 bases and J lost 3 bases. The CDR3 is CASKTGAINQPQHF. The DNA of the CDR3 is TGTGCCAGCAAGACAGGGGCCATCAATCAGCCCCAGCATTTT.

This clone was seen a handful of times. The chain has TRBV7-2 and TRBJ1-5, with D maybe TRBD1 (5 bases). The CDR3 extends over 16 amino acids. Trimming left V 5 bases short and J 1 base short, with 15 bases between. In germline, CDR1 is SGHTA, CDR2 FQGNSA. The CDR3 is CASSQVTGLSNQPQHF. Here the CDR3 DNA reads TGTGCCAGCAGCCAAGTAACAGGCCTGAGCAATCAGCCCCAGCATTTT. Looking up the rest from reference TRBV7-2 and TRBJ1-5 gives the full variable domain: GAGVSQSPSNKVTEKGKDVELRCDPISGHTALYWYRQSLGQGLEFLIYFQGNSAPDKSGLPSDRFSAERTGGSVSTLTIQRTQQEDSAVYLCASSQVTGLSNQPQHFGDGTRLSIL.

The CDR3: CASSLVRTDTQYF. CDR3 DNA: TGTGCCAGCAGTTTGGTTAGAACGGATACGCAGTATTTT. This chain connects TRBV12-3 or TRBV12-4 to TRBJ2-3; D is unresolved. The V end lost 3 bases, the J end lost 6 bases, and 10 bases lay between the germline ends. CDR3 length: 13 residues.